The sequence of this T cell receptor beta chain was determined in a study of blood T cell repertoires in COVID-19. Study information: Whether acute or convalescent, the COVID-19 samples came from the United States, Italy and Spain. PBMCs, B-cell-depleted T cells, or T cells were the source of the cDNA or gDNA that made up the material.

In the source study's methods: It was from reference gene primer amplification that nucleated cell counts were estimated. Clones were sequenced by immunoSEQ multiplex PCR, and TCRdb holds only the in-frame ones, with some missing. V and J calls plus clone size are reproduced from that table; the DNA served to infer D and trimming. The data show approximately 97,000 clones, with 70% to 90% seen just once and under 2.5% held by the top ten. The source is a man aged 45-65 years with active COVID-19. Sequencing was performed on peripheral blood.

The CDR3 DNA is TGTGCAAGTCGCTCCGGACGGGGGGGAGCTGAAGCTTTCTTT. This encodes CASRSGRGGAEAFF. The rearrangement joins TRBV12-2 to TRBJ1-1. TRBV12-2 is marked as a pseudogene. This CDR3 comprises 14 residues.